This entry lists 8 T cell receptor beta chains sequenced from one sample in a study of identical twins. MiXCR was run by TCRdb on the 5' RACE reads, yielding one entry per CDR3 protein. Here the sample spans 300,000 to 400,000 distinct CDR3 sequences, 9% to 15% being singletons. This sample also appeared in a second study, on yellow fever vaccine responses in identical twins.

Input material: CD8+ T cells sorted from blood. Receptors originate from a woman aged 18-29 years in good health.

This clonotype was observed a handful of times. This chain joins TRBV4-1 and TRBJ2-3; D is undetermined. The ends were cut back, 4 bases at V and 5 bases at J, with 13 bases in the middle. The CDR3 runs 14 residues. Germline V gene sequence: CDR1 MGHRA, CDR2 YSYEKL. CDR3 sequence (DNA): TGCGCCAGCAGCCCCTCCCGATTCGTAGATACGCAGTATTTT. It yields the protein CASSPSRFVDTQYF.

The rearrangement joins TRBV4-1 to TRBJ1-5; D may be TRBD1 (5 bases). V shed 6 bases and J shed 2 bases, with 14 bases lying between them. Germline V gives CDR1 MGHRA, CDR2 YSYEKL. The CDR3 is 15 amino acids. The CDR3 protein is CASSSQGGGNQPQHF. CDR3 coding DNA: TGCGCCAGCAGTTCTCAGGGTGGCGGCAATCAGCCCCAGCATTTT.

This clonotype was seen more than once but under ten times. The CDR3 sequence is CASSPLGDIQGYTF. The CDR3 nucleotides are TGTGCCAGCAGCCCCCTAGGGGATATTCAGGGCTACACCTTC. This chain uses TRBV9 with TRBJ1-2; D is perhaps TRBD1 (5 bases). V lost 4 bases and J 8 bases, leaving 18 bases between the germline ends. From germline, CDR1 is SGDLS and CDR2 YYNGEE. The CDR3 covers 14 residues.

The rearrangement joins TRBV9 to TRBJ2-1; D not resolved. The CDR3 spans 10 residues. Germline values: CDR1 SGDLS, CDR2 YYNGEE. V was cut by 7 bases and J by 15 bases, with 14 bases left in between. The CDR3 loop reads CASGPHGTFF. In DNA, the CDR3 is TGTGCCAGCGGGCCCCACGGTACGTTCTTC.

This clonotype was counted at least ten times. This chain connects TRBV5-1 to TRBJ2-5; D gene uncertain. The V gene's germline CDR1 is SGHRS and CDR2 YFSETQ. V was trimmed by 5 bases and J by 2 bases, leaving 7 bases between them. The CDR3 runs 12 residues. CDR3 loop: CASRDPQETQYF. The CDR3 DNA reads as TGCGCCAGCAGGGACCCTCAAGAGACCCAGTACTTC. Full variable domain (rest looked up from reference TRBV5-1 and TRBJ2-5): KAGVTQTPRYLIKTRGQQVTLSCSPISGHRSVSWYQQTPGQGLQFLFEYFSETQRNKGNFPGRFSGRQFSNSRSEMNVSTLELGDSALYLCASRDPQETQYFGPGTRLLVL.

A few counts support this clonotype. J is TRBJ2-3 and V is TRBV7-8; TRBD2 might be the D (5 bases). In germline, CDR1 is SGHVS, CDR2 FQNEAQ. This CDR3 is built from 17 residues. V was clipped by 0 bases and J by 9 bases, with 22 bases between them. CDR3 loop: CASSLAYTRSAANTQYF. In nucleotides, the CDR3 is TGTGCCAGCAGCTTAGCCTACACTAGGTCCGCAGCGAACACGCAGTATTTT.

This clonotype was detected only a few times. This chain joins TRBV15 and TRBJ2-3; D possibly corresponds to TRBD1 (6 bases). CDR1 is LNHNV and CDR2 is YYDKDF in the germline V gene (reference sequence). V lost 1 base and J 2 bases, leaving 10 bases between the germline ends. CDR3 length equals 15 residues. DNA for the CDR3: TGTGCCACCAGCAGAGGGGACACCGACACAGATACGCAGTATTTT. Translated, it gives CATSRGDTDTDTQYF.

The chain employs TRBV19 and TRBJ2-1; D is tentatively TRBD1 or TRBD2 (6 bases each). The CDR3 spans 14 residues. V gave up 2 bases and J gave up 6 bases, with 11 bases separating them. Germline values: CDR1 LNHDA, CDR2 SQIVND (reference sequence). CDR3 nucleotides: TGTGCCAGTAGTATACTGCCGGGGGCCAATGAGCAGTTCTTC. Translating gives CASSILPGANEQFF. Full variable domain (missing parts from reference TRBV19 and TRBJ2-1): DGGITQSPKYLFRKEGQNVTLSCEQNLNHDAMYWYRQDPGQGLRLIYYSQIVNDFQKGDIAEGYSVSREKKESFPLTVTSAQKNPTAFYLCASSILPGANEQFFGPGTRLTVL.